The 27 T cell receptor beta chains below were found in one sample sequenced in a study of CD8 T cells in ankylosing spondylitis. Findings and limits, study-wide: About eight highly homologous variants made up a TCR beta motif that seemed to typify ankylosing spondylitis blood.

No cognate antigen is known for these TCRs. One entry per CDR3 protein, called by TCRdb with MiXCR from the 5' RACE reads. Of about 540,000 distinct CDR3 sequences listed, 12% are singletons. What was sequenced was blood, either unsorted or a sorted T cell fraction (not recorded which). The receptors were gathered from a male donor with ankylosing spondylitis.

The rearrangement links TRBV29-1 to TRBJ2-7, with TRBD2 as a possible D gene (6 bases). V lost 5 bases and J lost 0, with 14 bases in between. The CDR3 contains 14 residues. CDR1 SQVTM and CDR2 ANQGSEA come from the germline V gene. The CDR3 DNA reads TGCAGCGTTAACCCGGGACTCCACTCCTACGAGCAGTACTTC. This translates into CSVNPGLHSYEQYF.

The CDR3 nucleotides are TGTGCCAGTAGCACAGGGGATCGAGAGACCCAGTACTTC. Its translation is CASSTGDRETQYF. The chain uses TRBV19 and TRBJ2-5; 7 bases agree with TRBD1. V trimming: 6 bases; J trimming: 4 bases; junction bases outside the gene matches: 5. From germline, CDR1 is LNHDA and CDR2 SQIVND (reference sequence). This CDR3 comprises 13 residues.

The rearrangement uses TRBV11-2 and TRBJ2-1; D is possibly TRBD2 (6 bases). In germline, CDR1 is SGHAT, CDR2 FQNNGV. This CDR3 contains 14 residues. Trimming pared 0 bases from V and 10 bases from J, leaving 13 bases between. Here the CDR3 reads CASSLDGRREEQFF. The CDR3 coding sequence is TGTGCCAGCAGCTTAGATGGTAGGAGGGAAGAGCAGTTCTTC.

This clonotype was counted only a few times. The genes are TRBV7-9 and TRBJ1-5, with D maybe TRBD1 (6 bases). Germline CDR1 reads SEHNR; CDR2 reads FQNEAQ (reference sequence). The length of the CDR3 is 14 residues. The ends were cut back, 4 bases at V and 3 bases at J, with 10 bases in the middle. The CDR3 DNA sequence: TGTGCCAGCAGCTCCGGACAGTTCAATCAGCCCCAGCATTTT. Amino acid sequence: CASSSGQFNQPQHF.

This clonotype was counted many times. The rearrangement joins TRBV18 to TRBJ2-7, with a weak D call TRBD1 (5 bases). The CDR3 spans 13 residues. The V and J ends lost 1 base and 3 bases respectively, with 7 bases between them. Germline loops: CDR1 KGHSH, CDR2 LQKENI. CDR3 region: CASSPQTDYEQYV. The CDR3 bases are TGTGCCAGCTCACCACAGACAGACTACGAGCAGTACGTC.

The genes are TRBV7-9 and TRBJ1-1, with 10 bases aligning to TRBD1. This CDR3 is 14 amino acids long. Looked up from germline, CDR1 is SEHNR and CDR2 is FQNEAQ (reference sequence). With V trimmed by 5 bases and J by 5 bases, 5 bases remained unmatched. The CDR3 DNA is TGTGCCAGCAGCCACGACAGGGGGCGTACTGAAGCTTTCTTT. Translated: CASSHDRGRTEAFF.

The chain has TRBV10-3 and TRBJ2-1, with D possibly TRBD1 on 6 matching bases. V was shortened by 7 bases and J by 6 bases, with 22 bases between the two germline ends. This CDR3 is built from 16 residues. The germline V gene has CDR1 ENHRY and CDR2 SYGVKD. CDR3 in amino acids: CAIMRTAQSSTNEQFF. The CDR3 nucleotides are TGTGCCATCATGCGGACAGCCCAGTCGTCCACCAATGAGCAGTTCTTC.

This clonotype was seen a handful of times. The chain is built from TRBV15 and TRBJ2-1; D is unresolved. This CDR3 comprises 14 residues. V was trimmed by 0 bases and J by 7 bases, leaving 10 bases between them. Germline CDR1 LNHNV, CDR2 YYDKDF (reference sequence). This CDR3 is CATSRDPLTNEQFF. CDR3 nucleotide sequence: TGTGCCACCAGCAGAGATCCCTTAACAAATGAGCAGTTCTTC. Looking up the rest from reference TRBV15 and TRBJ2-1 gives the full variable domain: DAMVIQNPRYQVTQFGKPVTLSCSQTLNHNVMYWYQQKSSQAPKLLFHYYDKDFNNEADTPDNFQSRRPNTSFCFLDIRSPGLGDTAMYLCATSRDPLTNEQFFGPGTRLTVL.

In this sample, this clonotype turned up many times. The rearrangement uses TRBV29-1 and TRBJ2-2; D might be TRBD2 (5 bases). V lost 6 bases, J lost 7 bases, and 18 bases lay in between. Germline CDR1 SQVTM, CDR2 ANQGSEA. The CDR3 extends over 14 amino acids. CDR3 nucleotides: TGCAGCGTAGAAAATAGGCCGGCGGGCGGGGAGCTGTTTTTT. As protein: CSVENRPAGGELFF.

This clonotype was found many times. The chain links TRBV29-1 to TRBJ1-1; perhaps TRBD1 as D (5 bases). V was trimmed by 6 bases and J by 1 base, leaving 12 bases between them. The germline CDR1 and CDR2 sequences are SQVTM and ANQGSEA. The CDR3 contains 13 residues. CDR3 nucleotide sequence: TGCAGCGTCGCCTCAGGGTGGAACACTGAAGCTTTCTTT. Protein: CSVASGWNTEAFF.

This clonotype was picked up a small number of times. The V gene is TRBV30, the J gene TRBJ2-3; maybe TRBD1 (6 bases). The length of the CDR3 is 14 residues. Trimming removed 5 bases from V and 2 bases from J, with 14 bases in between. Germline CDR1 is GTSNPN and CDR2 is SVGIG (reference sequence). The CDR3 sequence: CAWGSGTSTDTQYF. CDR3 nucleotides: TGTGCCTGGGGTTCCGGGACATCCACAGATACGCAGTATTTT.

In this sample, this clonotype turned up a few times. The chain recombines TRBV2 with TRBJ2-2, with D possibly being TRBD2 (6 bases). Trimming shortened V by 6 bases and J by 5 bases, and 19 bases separated the two germline ends. This CDR3 has 16 amino acids. Germline lookup yields CDR1 SNHLY and CDR2 FYNNEI. DNA of the CDR3: TGTGCCAGCAGGGGGGAGACCCTCCGGGGGACCGGGGAGCTGTTTTTT. Amino acid sequence: CASRGETLRGTGELFF. Full variable domain (missing parts from reference TRBV2 and TRBJ2-2): EPEVTQTPSHQVTQMGQEVILRCVPISNHLYFYWYRQILGQKVEFLVSFYNNEISEKSEIFDDQFSVERPDGSNFTLKIRSTKLEDSAMYFCASRGETLRGTGELFFGEGSRLTVL.

The V gene is TRBV6-1, the J gene TRBJ2-3; tentative D call: TRBD2 (6 bases). CDR3 length: 14 amino acids. V shed 7 bases and J shed 2 bases, with 13 bases lying between them. Germline CDR1 and CDR2: MNHNS and SASEGT. CDR3 in amino acids: CASNPLATTDTQYF. The CDR3 DNA reads as TGTGCCAGCAATCCGCTAGCGACCACAGATACGCAGTATTTT.

The sample holds a few counts of this clonotype. The CDR3 region has the DNA TGTGCCAGCAGCCGACCTATAGACAGGGGGAACACTGAAGCTTTCTTT. Residues: CASSRPIDRGNTEAFF. The chain links TRBV5-4 to TRBJ1-1; TRBD1 matches 8 bases. V lost 4 bases and J lost 1; bases outside the gene matches: 9. CDR1 and CDR2 from the germline V gene are SGHNT and YYREEE (reference sequence). The CDR3 sequence is 16 residues long.

The chain carries TRBV20-1 and TRBJ1-5; perhaps TRBD1 as D (5 bases). Trimming stripped 3 bases from V and 5 bases from J, with 14 bases between. Germline V lookup: CDR1 DFQATT, CDR2 SNEGSKA (reference sequence). The CDR3 is 14 residues long. CDR3: CSASQQTRDQPQHF. CDR3 nucleotides: TGCAGTGCTAGTCAGCAAACCAGGGATCAGCCCCAGCATTTT.

This clonotype was seen at least ten times. The chain couples TRBV6-1 to TRBJ2-3, with TRBD2 matching 8 bases. CDR3 length equals 14 residues. Germline V CDR1 and CDR2: MNHNS, SASEGT. Losses at the gene ends were 5 bases for V and 4 bases for J; bases not matched to a gene: 5. This chain's CDR3 is CASSLSGNPDTQYF. In DNA form, the CDR3 reads TGTGCCAGCAGTCTTAGCGGGAATCCAGATACGCAGTATTTT.

The rearrangement links TRBV7-9 to TRBJ2-2; D is unresolved. Trimming left V 7 bases short and J 3 bases short, with 21 bases between. Per the germline V gene, CDR1 is SEHNR and CDR2 is FQNEAQ (reference sequence). The CDR3 covers 17 residues. The CDR3, as DNA: TGTGCCAGCACCCCCGGACGGAACGCCCGGGACACCGGGGAGCTGTTTTTT. This sequence encodes CASTPGRNARDTGELFF.

At least ten counts were recorded for this clonotype. The gene calls are TRBV10-2 and TRBJ2-2, with 12 bases aligning to TRBD1. Germline CDR1 reads WSHSY; CDR2 reads SAAADI. The CDR3 length is 16 residues. J lost 6 bases, V lost 6 bases, and 8 bases had no gene match. The DNA for the CDR3 is TGCGCCAGCAGGACGGGGACAGGGGGCTATTCCGGGGAGCTGTTTTTT. It translates to CASRTGTGGYSGELFF.

The gene calls are TRBV3-1 and TRBJ2-1, with 11 bases identical to TRBD1. The germline V gene encodes CDR1 LGHDT and CDR2 YNNKEL (reference sequence). The CDR3 is 15 amino acids. The V gene end was trimmed by 6 bases and the J gene end by 8 bases; junction bases not matched to a gene: 9. The CDR3 is CASSPGQGDFDEQFF. DNA for the CDR3: TGTGCCAGCAGTCCGGGACAGGGGGATTTTGATGAGCAGTTCTTC.

This chain joins TRBV24-1 and TRBJ2-2, with D maybe TRBD1 (6 bases). Germline CDR1 KGHDR, CDR2 SFDVKD. The CDR3 sequence is 14 residues long. The V end lost 3 bases, the J end lost 6 bases, and 10 bases lay between the germline ends. The CDR3 DNA sequence: TGTGCCACCAGTGATCTCAGGGGACCCGGGGAGCTGTTTTTT. Amino acid sequence: CATSDLRGPGELFF.

The rearrangement uses TRBV5-1 and TRBJ2-2; unclear D gene. The ends were cut back, 6 bases at V and 6 bases at J, with 21 bases in the middle. The germline gives CDR1 SGHRS, CDR2 YFSETQ. The CDR3 has 16 residues. The CDR3 region has the DNA TGCGCCAGCACCCCGGATGGGGTAGAGGCAGCCGGGGAGCTGTTTTTT. It translates to CASTPDGVEAAGELFF. The whole variable domain, remainder taken from reference TRBV5-1 and TRBJ2-2, is KAGVTQTPRYLIKTRGQQVTLSCSPISGHRSVSWYQQTPGQGLQFLFEYFSETQRNKGNFPGRFSGRQFSNSRSEMNVSTLELGDSALYLCASTPDGVEAAGELFFGEGSRLTVL.

The rearrangement joins TRBV14 to TRBJ2-7; TRBD2 matches at 7 bases. Germline assignment: CDR1 SGHDN and CDR2 FVKESK. V gave up 4 bases and J gave up 2 bases; unmatched junction bases: 5. The CDR3 has 14 amino acids. The CDR3 loop is CASSRGGATYEQYF. Here the CDR3 DNA reads TGTGCCAGCAGCCGGGGAGGGGCCACCTACGAGCAGTACTTC.

This rearrangement joins TRBV7-8 to TRBJ2-7; D remains unclear. V lost 5 bases to trimming and J lost 1 base, with 9 bases between them. This CDR3 spans 13 amino acids. CDR1 and CDR2 (germline): SGHVS, FQNEAQ. CDR3 sequence (DNA): TGTGCCAGCAGCCCCTCTCGATCCTACGAGCAGTACGTC. Amino acids: CASSPSRSYEQYV.

This clonotype was detected many times. The rearrangement joins TRBV3-1 to TRBJ1-3, with D possibly TRBD1 on 5 matching bases. This CDR3 has 14 residues. Germline CDR1 LGHDT, CDR2 YNNKEL (reference sequence). V was cut by 4 bases and J by 0 bases, with 7 bases left in between. In DNA, the CDR3 is TGTGCCAGCAGCCGGGGCAGCTCTGGAAACACCATATATTTT. It translates to CASSRGSSGNTIYF.

The V and J genes are TRBV7-8 and TRBJ2-5, with TRBD1 matching over 9 bases. The CDR3 covers 14 residues. J was trimmed by 4 bases and V by 6 bases; bases with no gene match: 6. Germline V gene sequence: CDR1 SGHVS, CDR2 FQNEAQ. The CDR3 coding sequence is TGTGCCAGCAGTTACAGGGGGCGCGGAGAGACCCAGTACTTC. As protein: CASSYRGRGETQYF.

This clonotype was picked up many times. This chain connects TRBV5-1 to TRBJ2-5; D possibly uses TRBD1 or TRBD2 (6 bases each). V lost 2 bases, J lost 2 bases, and 16 bases lay in between. The CDR3 length is 16 residues. Looked up from germline, CDR1 is SGHRS and CDR2 is YFSETQ. The CDR3 nucleotides are TGCGCCAGCAGCTTCGGAGGGACAACGAAACAAGAGACCCAGTACTTC. It codes for CASSFGGTTKQETQYF.

This clonotype was seen a few times. J is TRBJ1-5 and V is TRBV2; D is uncertain. Deletions cut 4 bases from V and 1 base from J, with 14 bases between. The CDR3 has 16 amino acids. CDR1 and CDR2 from the germline V gene are SNHLY and FYNNEI. The CDR3, as DNA: TGTGCCAGCAGTGGGACCCCTTGGTACAGCAATCAGCCCCAGCATTTT. Its protein is CASSGTPWYSNQPQHF.